The subject of this entry is one TCR beta chain. The data derive from a study of control samples from healthy donors and cancer patients. CDR3 length equals 12 residues. From germline, CDR1 is MNHNY and CDR2 SVGAGI (reference sequence). The V gene lost 5 bases and the J gene lost 11 bases, with 13 bases spanning the gap. Sequencing used immunoSEQ multiplex PCR; TCRdb keeps in-frame clones, though not all of them. The table lists about 80,000 clones, 70% to 85% of them singletons. The source is a man aged 60 to 75 with head and neck cancer. V is TRBV6-6 and J is TRBJ1-5, with no clear D. The sequenced sample was PBMCs. The CDR3 DNA is TGTGCCAGCAGTCCCGGCCCTATCTCCCAGCATTTT. It yields the protein CASSPGPISQHF.